This T cell receptor (beta chain) was profiled in a study of human T cells and chemical hapten exposure (dated by TCRdb to about 2021). For the wider study: For sensitization, 2% DPC in acetone was applied to an approximately 2 cm by approximately 2 cm area of upper inner arm skin. Patients additionally received weekly therapeutic DPC doses to the scalp throughout the roughly 24-week study period. Patch testing on the upper back used Finn chambers containing 0.01% DPC, with scoring done after 6 days according to International Contact Dermatitis Research Group standards. The mostly female patient cohort included alopecia areata with under or over 50% scalp involvement, alopecia totalis and alopecia universalis. The libraries were sequenced as a pool, and the TCR yield per sample differed mostly because of small variations in library volumes within the pool. In alopecia patients, the study followed how the peripheral blood TCR repertoire changed in vivo over primary and secondary sensitization to diphenylcyclopropenone (DPC), a hapten. Blood was sampled from patients pre-sensitization (week 0) and at 2, 6 and about 24 weeks after DPC sensitization. Around 30 alopecia patients provided blood for TCR sequencing at one to four time points (pre-sensitization, 2, 6 and 24 weeks). The paper's findings and limits, for the study overall: Alopecia, a presumed autoimmune disease, was present in all patients, so the immune response of the patients might differ from that of healthy individuals. The number of TCRs above 1 in 1000 frequency did not change with DPC sensitization; there was no evidence of global repertoire structure alterations. After repeated subsampling, changes were observed in the strength of the expansion versus patch-test correlation and in the threshold at which the correlation became significant. Patch test score was positively correlated with the number of PT1 expanded TCRs, with significance at thresholds 8, 16 and 32 but not at 4. Compared with pre-sensitization or healthy control sets, expanded TCRs formed significantly more large CDR3 similarity clusters, which is consistent with antigen-driven responses.

The time point label on this specimen signifies: pre-sensitization, week 0. The treatment or condition label for this specimen denotes: therapeutic diphenylcyclopropenone sensitization with weekly scalp DPC. At each patch-test visit, blood was drawn before the patch test was applied. Patients were considered eligible if aged 18 to 70, diagnosed with alopecia and deemed suitable for DPC therapy, and patients were excluded if pregnant. Total RNA was extracted from unfractionated whole blood that had been collected in Tempus Blood RNA tubes. About this clonotype: It has no known antigen specificity. No qualities accompany the bases; no much larger clone lies one base away.

The CDR3 has 11 amino acids, counting the end cysteine and phenylalanine. Only the CDR3 DNA is retained, 33 bases long and in frame from the first base. The germline V gene (reference sequence) sets CDR1 to SEHNR and CDR2 to FQNEAQ. Cut back by 5 bases and 6 bases, the V and J ends lie 7 bases apart. Library prep was done by RACE. The sample was run on a NextSeq 500. During library preparation, unique molecular identifiers were attached to individual cDNA molecules so that TCRs could be counted in a quantitative, reproducible way. Both TCR alpha and TCR beta chains were sequenced from each blood RNA sample. The authors' analysis ran thus. The median number of TCRs per sample was approximately 96,000, ranging from 23,224 to 690,600. The Decombinator software suite was used to annotate V, J and CDR3 in the TCR reads. Every sample was subsampled to the same number of TCRs (28,000) for the PS versus PT1 abundance plots. TCRs were defined as expanded if absent before sensitization and observed at least eight times at the 2-week time point. TCRdb ran its own pipeline on the public reads, namely fastp trimming at Q25 and MiXCR clone calling, and kept in-frame beta chains. Rows merge per CDR3 protein into single entries with the most common DNA and genes. TCRdb, not the authors, supplied the V and J calls. Counted in this sample were approximately 260,000 distinct CDR3 sequences; just under 8% of them appeared once. More than 0.95% of the sample is in the top ten clones.

The rearrangement combines TRBV7-9 with TRBJ1-2, with the D gene not confidently named. The material sequenced was whole blood, taken in connection with sensitization to the hapten diphenylcyclopropenone (DPC). The TCR comes from a man aged 18 to 30 with alopecia areata. Some clones in this sample may be carry-over from other donors' samples. The sequenced DNA is TGTGCCAGCAGCCAAGTGAATGGCTACACCTTC. Its protein reads: CASSQVNGYTF.